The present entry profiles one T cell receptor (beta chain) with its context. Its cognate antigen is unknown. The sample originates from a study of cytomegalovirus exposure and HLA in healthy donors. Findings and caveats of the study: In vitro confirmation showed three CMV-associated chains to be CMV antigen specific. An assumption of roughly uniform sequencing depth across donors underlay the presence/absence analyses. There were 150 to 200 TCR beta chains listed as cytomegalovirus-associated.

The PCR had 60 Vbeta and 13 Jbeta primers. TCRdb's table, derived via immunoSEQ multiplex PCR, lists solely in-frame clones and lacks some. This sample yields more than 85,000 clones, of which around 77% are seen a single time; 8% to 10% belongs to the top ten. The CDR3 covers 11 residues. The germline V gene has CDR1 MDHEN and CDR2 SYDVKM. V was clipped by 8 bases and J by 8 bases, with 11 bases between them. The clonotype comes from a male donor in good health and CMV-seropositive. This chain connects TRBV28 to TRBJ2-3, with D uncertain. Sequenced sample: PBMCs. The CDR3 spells CASLDSVTQYF. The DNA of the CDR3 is TGTGCCAGCCTAGACTCCGTTACGCAGTATTTT.